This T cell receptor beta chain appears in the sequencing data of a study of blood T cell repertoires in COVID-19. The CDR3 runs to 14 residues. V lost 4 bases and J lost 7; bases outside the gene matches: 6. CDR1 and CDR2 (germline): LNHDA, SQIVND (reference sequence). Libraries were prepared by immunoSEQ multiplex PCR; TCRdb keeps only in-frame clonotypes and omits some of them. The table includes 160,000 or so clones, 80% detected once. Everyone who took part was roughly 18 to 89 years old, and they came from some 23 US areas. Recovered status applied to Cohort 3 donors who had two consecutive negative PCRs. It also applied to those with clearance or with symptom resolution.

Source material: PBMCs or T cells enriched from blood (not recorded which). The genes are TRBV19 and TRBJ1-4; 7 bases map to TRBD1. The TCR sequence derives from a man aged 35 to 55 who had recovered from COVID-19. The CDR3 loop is CASSRYQGGEKLFF. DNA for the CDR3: TGTGCCAGTAGTAGATACCAGGGGGGTGAAAAACTGTTTTTT.